The clone carrying this TCR beta chain has just one count. The sample comes from a study of preoperative IRX-2 immunotherapy in early breast cancer. V gave up 3 bases and J gave up 5 bases, with 13 bases separating them. The CDR3 is made up of 15 amino acids. Germline V gives CDR1 ENHRY, CDR2 SYGVKD. As for treatment: preoperative locoregional IRX-2 cytokine immunotherapy. Samples came from a phase Ib trial of preoperative locoregional IRX-2 cytokine immunotherapy. TCRdb keeps only in-frame clones here, not all; method: immunoSEQ multiplex PCR. The sample consists of some 29,000 clones, around 90% of them appearing once.

The rearrangement uses TRBV10-3 and TRBJ1-4; unclear D gene. The sample was gathered from a patient treated with IRX-2 immunotherapy. The clonotype originates from a human donor with breast cancer. The CDR3 is CAISEGRPQNEKLFF. The DNA for the CDR3 is TGTGCCATCAGTGAAGGCCGCCCACAGAATGAAAAACTGTTTTTT.